The 16 T cell receptor beta chains presented below share a single source sample, sequenced in a study of siplizumab effects on memory and regulatory T cells. TCRdb's table, derived via immunoSEQ multiplex PCR, lists solely in-frame clones and lacks some. The sample contains some 110,000 clones, about 93% of which appear only once. The sample consisted of Tregs sorted from blood. The receptors were sampled from a human donor in good health.

V and J are TRBV10-1 and TRBJ2-6; no clear D gene. The CDR3 runs 18 residues. Trimming removed 3 bases from V and 0 bases from J, with 15 bases in between. The germline CDR1 and CDR2 sequences are WNHNN and SYGVQD (reference sequence). The chain's CDR3 is CASSEYVGRNSGANVLTF. In DNA, the CDR3 is TGCGCCAGCAGTGAATACGTAGGACGGAACTCTGGGGCCAACGTCCTGACTTTC.

J is TRBJ2-3 and V is TRBV15, with a possible D match to TRBD2 (5 bases). The CDR3 runs 18 residues. Germline lookup yields CDR1 LNHNV and CDR2 YYDKDF (reference sequence). With 3 bases removed from V and 0 bases from J, the gap between germline ends came to 19 bases. CDR3 residues: CATSSDRLRATSTDTQYF. CDR3 coding DNA: TGTGCCACCAGCAGCGACCGGTTGAGGGCCACTAGCACAGATACGCAGTATTTT.

The chain joins TRBV7-9 to TRBJ2-2; a possible D gene is TRBD1 (5 bases). The ends were cut back, 2 bases at V and 3 bases at J, with 7 bases in the middle. CDR1 SEHNR and CDR2 FQNEAQ come from the germline V gene (reference sequence). The CDR3 spans 14 residues. CDR3: CASSLSRDTGELFF. CDR3 DNA sequence: TGTGCCAGCAGCTTATCCAGGGACACCGGGGAGCTGTTTTTT.

The chain joins TRBV18 to TRBJ2-1; D not certain. The CDR3 is made up of 15 amino acids. V was clipped by 3 bases and J by 4 bases, with 13 bases between them. Germline-derived CDR1 and CDR2 are KGHSH and LQKENI. The CDR3: CASSPLNFIYNEQFF. In nucleotides, the CDR3 is TGTGCCAGCTCACCTTTGAACTTCATATACAATGAGCAGTTCTTC.

The chain combines TRBV19 with TRBJ1-5; D remains ambiguous. Trimming took off 1 base at V and 5 bases at J, with 12 bases between the two ends. Germline CDR1 and CDR2: LNHDA and SQIVND (reference sequence). The CDR3 consists of 15 residues. The CDR3 loop is CASSIVNSLYQPQHF. As DNA, the CDR3 is TGTGCCAGTAGTATAGTTAATAGTTTGTATCAGCCCCAGCATTTT.

The V gene is TRBV5-1, the J gene TRBJ1-3; D is possibly TRBD1 (6 bases). Trimming took off 0 bases at V and 1 base at J, with 11 bases between the two ends. The germline CDR1 and CDR2 sequences are SGHRS and YFSETQ. The CDR3 covers 16 residues. This CDR3 reads CASSLAGAPSGNTIYF. The DNA of the CDR3 is TGCGCCAGCAGCTTGGCAGGGGCTCCTTCTGGAAACACCATATATTTT.

The CDR3 loop is CASSIRDNEQYF. CDR3 DNA sequence: TGTGCCAGTAGTATTCGGGACAACGAGCAGTACTTC. The V call is TRBV19, the J call TRBJ2-7; the D gene is possibly TRBD1 (6 bases). The V and J ends lost 3 bases and 5 bases respectively, with 8 bases between them. Germline lookup yields CDR1 LNHDA and CDR2 SQIVND (reference sequence). The CDR3 loop spans 12 amino acids.

V usage is TRBV5-6 and J usage is TRBJ2-5; 7 positions agree with TRBD2. The tail of the sequence fits TRBJ2-7 better, so the J call may be wrong. CDR1 SGHDT and CDR2 YYEEEE come from the germline V gene. The CDR3 is made up of 15 amino acids. The CDR3 is CASTIGGRRNYEQYF. The CDR3 nucleotides are TGTGCCAGCACCATCGGGGGGAGGAGGAACTACGAGCAGTACTTC.

V gene TRBV16 combines with J gene TRBJ1-2; 8 nucleotides agree with TRBD1. The CDR3 is 15 amino acids. Unmatched junction bases numbered 9, after V lost 4 bases and J lost 5 bases. Germline loops: CDR1 KGHSY, CDR2 FQNENV. The CDR3 protein is CASSPRVDRVYGYTF. The CDR3 region has the DNA TGTGCCAGCAGCCCCCGGGTGGACAGGGTGTATGGCTACACCTTC.

This chain connects TRBV29-1 to TRBJ1-3; D unclear. Germline values: CDR1 SQVTM, CDR2 ANQGSEA. V dropped 5 bases and J dropped 1 base, with 9 bases sitting between them. CDR3 size: 13 residues. The CDR3 DNA sequence: TGCAGCGTTTCCGACTCGTCTGGAAACACCATATATTTT. This gives the protein CSVSDSSGNTIYF.

The chain employs TRBV2 and TRBJ2-7; 7 nucleotides align to TRBD1. V dropped 6 bases and J dropped 3; count of bases not matched to a gene: 11. CDR1 is SNHLY and CDR2 is FYNNEI in the germline V gene. The CDR3 consists of 15 residues. The CDR3 bases are TGTGCCAGCAGCGTTGGACGGGACAGACGCTACGAGCAGTACTTC. Encoded protein: CASSVGRDRRYEQYF.

The chain links TRBV5-5 to TRBJ2-5, with D uncertain. The length of the CDR3 is 15 residues. CDR1 is SGHKS, CDR2 YYEKEE, per germline (reference sequence). Trimming removed 1 base at V and 2 bases at J, with 12 bases between. The CDR3 coding sequence is TGTGCCAGCAGCTTGCCAACGACACGGCAAGAGACCCAGTACTTC. It yields the protein CASSLPTTRQETQYF. The entire variable domain, with the rest obtained from reference TRBV5-5 and TRBJ2-5, is as follows: DAGVTQSPTHLIKTRGQQVTLRCSPISGHKSVSWYQQVLGQGPQFIFQYYEKEERGRGNFPDRFSARQFPNYSSELNVNALLLGDSALYLCASSLPTTRQETQYFGPGTRLLVL.

Only one count was recorded for this clone. The chain uses TRBV5-1 and TRBJ2-1; D may be TRBD1 (6 bases). Germline V lookup: CDR1 SGHRS, CDR2 YFSETQ. The V gene lost 3 bases and the J gene lost 10 bases, with 14 bases spanning the gap. The CDR3 sequence is 13 residues long. This chain's CDR3 is CASSSGQGTEQFF. The CDR3 region has the DNA TGCGCCAGCAGCTCGGGACAAGGCACGGAGCAGTTCTTC.

This chain connects TRBV11-2 to TRBJ1-2; no definite D call. This CDR3 is 14 amino acids long. Trimming took off 0 bases at V and 0 bases at J, with 5 bases between the two ends. Per the germline V gene, CDR1 is SGHAT and CDR2 is FQNNGV. As DNA, the CDR3 is TGTGCCAGCAGCTTAGATTTAGCTAACTATGGCTACACCTTC. Its translation is CASSLDLANYGYTF.

The genes are TRBV27 and TRBJ2-3; D is unclear. The length of the CDR3 is 14 residues. The V end lost 2 bases, the J end lost 4 bases, and 10 bases lay between the germline ends. Germline V CDR1 and CDR2: MNHEY, SMNVEV (reference sequence). DNA for the CDR3: TGTGCCAGCAGTTTAGGCCAAACCCCAGATACGCAGTATTTT. Encoded protein: CASSLGQTPDTQYF.

This chain joins TRBV18 and TRBJ2-5; the D gene is possibly TRBD2 (6 bases). The CDR3 has 15 amino acids. From germline, CDR1 is KGHSH and CDR2 LQKENI. Trimming removed 5 bases from V and 0 bases from J, with 13 bases in between. The DNA for the CDR3 is TGTGCCAGCTCATTACGTCTAGCGTACCAAGAGACCCAGTACTTC. Its translation: CASSLRLAYQETQYF.